This T cell receptor beta chain originates from a study of blood T cells in healthy people across ages. Study-wide points: Age brought a roughly linear fall in TCR beta diversity measured per million T cells. Diversity estimates from one million T cells were considered underestimates.

Per the germline V gene, CDR1 is SGDLS and CDR2 is YYNGEE. The CDR3 has 15 residues. The V and J ends lost 3 bases and 4 bases, in that order; junction bases with no gene match: 9. Donor samples were obtained from healthy Caucasian individuals from Russia, aged 6 to 90. Combining a sample-barcoded 5' primer with a J-beta primer mix, a second PCR ran for roughly 7 to 11 cycles. Tags on each cDNA molecule came from a template-switch adaptor with 12 random nucleotides. TCRdb itself ran the 5' RACE reads through MiXCR, one entry per CDR3 protein. The sample lists fewer than 2,000,000 distinct CDR3 sequences; roughly two fifths were seen once. This clonotype was seen a few times. The target antigen is unknown.

The receptor was isolated from a human donor in good health. The specimen was blood. This chain uses TRBV9 with TRBJ1-2; 7 bases are shared with TRBD1. CDR3 coding DNA: TGTGCCAGCAGCGACCCTGGACAGGCCTTCTATGGCTACACCTTC. Its translation: CASSDPGQAFYGYTF.